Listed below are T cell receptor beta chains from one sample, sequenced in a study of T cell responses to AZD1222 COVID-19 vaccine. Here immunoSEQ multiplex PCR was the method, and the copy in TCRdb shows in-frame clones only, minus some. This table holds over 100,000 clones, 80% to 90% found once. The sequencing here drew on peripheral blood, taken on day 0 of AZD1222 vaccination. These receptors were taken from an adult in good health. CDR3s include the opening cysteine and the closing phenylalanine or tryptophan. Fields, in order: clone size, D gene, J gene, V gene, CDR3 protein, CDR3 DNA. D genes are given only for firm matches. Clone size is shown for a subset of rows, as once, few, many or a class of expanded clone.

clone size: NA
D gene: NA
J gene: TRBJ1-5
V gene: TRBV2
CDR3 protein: CASSGASNQPQHF
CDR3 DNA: TGTGCCAGCAGTGGGGCTAGCAATCAGCCCCAGCATTTT

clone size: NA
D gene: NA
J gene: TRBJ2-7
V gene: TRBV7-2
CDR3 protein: CASTGGDTYEQYF
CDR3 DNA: TGTGCCAGCACCGGGGGCGATACCTACGAGCAGTACTTC

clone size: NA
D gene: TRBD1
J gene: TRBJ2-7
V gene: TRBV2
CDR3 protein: CASSLRDSGFSYEQYF
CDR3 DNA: TGTGCCAGCAGCCTTCGGGACAGCGGTTTCTCCTACGAGCAGTACTTC

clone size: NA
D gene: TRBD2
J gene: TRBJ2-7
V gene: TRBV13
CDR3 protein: CASSSLGLATYEQYF
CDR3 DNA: TGTGCCAGCAGCTCCTTGGGACTAGCGACCTACGAGCAGTACTTC

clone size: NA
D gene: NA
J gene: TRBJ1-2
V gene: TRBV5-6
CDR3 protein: CASSFITRGADYGYTF
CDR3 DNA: TGTGCCAGCAGCTTCATAACCCGGGGGGCGGATTATGGCTACACCTTC

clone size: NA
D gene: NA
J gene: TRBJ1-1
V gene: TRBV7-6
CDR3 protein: CASSLFIENTEAFF
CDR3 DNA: TGTGCCAGCAGCTTATTTATAGAGAACACTGAAGCTTTCTTT

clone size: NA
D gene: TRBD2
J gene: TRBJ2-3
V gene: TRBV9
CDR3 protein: CASSVVGLSTDTQYF
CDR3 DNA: TGTGCCAGCAGCGTAGTGGGACTAAGCACAGATACGCAGTATTTT

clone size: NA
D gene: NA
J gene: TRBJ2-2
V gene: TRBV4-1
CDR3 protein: CASSQEGTAAYAGELFF
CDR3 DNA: TGCGCCAGCAGCCAAGAAGGAACAGCGGCTTATGCCGGGGAGCTGTTTTTT

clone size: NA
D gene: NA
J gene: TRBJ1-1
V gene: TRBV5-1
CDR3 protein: CASSLEGVVTEAFF
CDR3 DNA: TGCGCCAGCAGCTTGGAGGGGGTGGTCACTGAAGCTTTCTTT

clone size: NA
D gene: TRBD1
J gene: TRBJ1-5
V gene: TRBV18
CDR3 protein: CASSPRGLQGARNQPQHF
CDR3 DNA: TGTGCCAGCTCACCACGGGGTTTACAGGGGGCGCGAAATCAGCCCCAGCATTTT

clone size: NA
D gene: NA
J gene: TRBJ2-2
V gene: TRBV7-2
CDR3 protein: CASSLALAGELFF
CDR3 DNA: TGTGCCAGCAGCTTAGCGCTCGCCGGGGAGCTGTTTTTT

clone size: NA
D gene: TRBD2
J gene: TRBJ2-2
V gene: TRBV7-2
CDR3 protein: CASSLVGLGGRAGELFF
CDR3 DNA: TGTGCCAGCAGCTTAGTTGGTCTCGGGGGGAGGGCCGGGGAGCTGTTTTTT

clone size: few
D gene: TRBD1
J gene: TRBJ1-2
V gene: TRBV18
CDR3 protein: CASSLRQGSNGYTF
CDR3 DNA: TGTGCCAGCTCACTCCGACAGGGTAGCAATGGCTACACCTTC

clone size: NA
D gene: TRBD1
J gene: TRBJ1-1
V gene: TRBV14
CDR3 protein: CASSHDRGLTEAFF
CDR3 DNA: TGTGCCAGCAGCCACGACAGGGGGCTAACTGAAGCTTTCTTT

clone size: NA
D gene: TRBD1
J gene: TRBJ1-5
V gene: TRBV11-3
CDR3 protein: CASSLTTGTGGASCNQPQHF
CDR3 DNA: TGTGCCAGCAGCCTAACGACCGGGACAGGGGGCGCGTCATGTAATCAGCCCCAGCATTTT

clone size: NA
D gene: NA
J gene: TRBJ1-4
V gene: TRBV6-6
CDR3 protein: CATGTTNEKLFF
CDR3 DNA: TGTGCCACAGGGACAACTAATGAAAAACTGTTTTTT

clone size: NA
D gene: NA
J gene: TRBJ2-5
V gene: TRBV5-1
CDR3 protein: CASSPRTNTAETQYF
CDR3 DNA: TGCGCCAGCAGCCCGAGGACGAACACCGCGGAGACCCAGTACTTC

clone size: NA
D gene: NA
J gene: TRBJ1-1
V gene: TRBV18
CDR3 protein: CASRKPDQSLGAFF
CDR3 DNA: TGTGCCAGCCGCAAACCGGATCAGAGCCTCGGGGCTTTCTTT

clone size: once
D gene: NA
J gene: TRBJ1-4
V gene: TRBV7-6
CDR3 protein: CASRGLANEKLFF
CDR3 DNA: TGTGCCAGTCGGGGACTTGCTAATGAAAAACTGTTTTTT

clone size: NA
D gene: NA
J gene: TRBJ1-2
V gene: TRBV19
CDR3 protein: CASSIGGSYGYTF
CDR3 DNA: TGTGCCAGTAGTATAGGAGGGAGCTATGGCTACACCTTC

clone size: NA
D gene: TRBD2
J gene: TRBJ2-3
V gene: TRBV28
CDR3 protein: CASRQLADYTDTQYF
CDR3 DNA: TGTGCCTCGAGGCAACTAGCGGACTACACAGATACGCAGTATTTT

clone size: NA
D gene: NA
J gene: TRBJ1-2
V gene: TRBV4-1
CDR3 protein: CASSQDGYGYTF
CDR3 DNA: TGCGCCAGCAGCCAAGATGGGTATGGCTACACCTTC

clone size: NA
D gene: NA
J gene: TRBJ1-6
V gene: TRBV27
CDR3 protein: CASSEGFGSPLHF
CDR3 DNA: TGTGCCAGCAGTGAGGGTTTTGGATCACCCCTCCACTTT

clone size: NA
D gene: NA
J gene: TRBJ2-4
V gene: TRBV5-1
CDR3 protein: CASSLRGLQQKSIQYF
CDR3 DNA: TGCGCCAGCAGCTTGCGGGGACTCCAGCAAAAAAGCATTCAGTACTTC

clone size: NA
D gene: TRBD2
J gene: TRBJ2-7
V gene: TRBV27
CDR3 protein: CASSLSREVSGEQYF
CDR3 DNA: TGTGCCAGCAGTTTATCGCGGGAGGTGTCGGGTGAGCAGTACTTC

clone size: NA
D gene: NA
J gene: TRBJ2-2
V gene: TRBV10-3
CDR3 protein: CAISAPTGGGSGELFF
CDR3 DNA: TGTGCCATCAGTGCACCAACTGGGGGGGGCTCCGGGGAGCTGTTTTTT

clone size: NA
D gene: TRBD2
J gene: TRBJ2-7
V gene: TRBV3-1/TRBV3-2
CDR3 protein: CASSQDGGAYEQYF
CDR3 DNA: TGTGCCAGCAGCCAAGATGGGGGGGCCTACGAGCAGTACTTC

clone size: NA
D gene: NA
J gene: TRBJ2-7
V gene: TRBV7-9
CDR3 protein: CASSTPGLPYEQYF
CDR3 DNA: TGTGCCAGCAGCACCCCAGGGCTTCCCTACGAGCAGTACTTC

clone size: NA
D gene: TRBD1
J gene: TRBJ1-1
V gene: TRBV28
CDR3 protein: CASSLPLAGGTEAFF
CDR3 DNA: TGTGCCAGCAGTTTACCCCTGGCAGGGGGCACTGAAGCTTTCTTT

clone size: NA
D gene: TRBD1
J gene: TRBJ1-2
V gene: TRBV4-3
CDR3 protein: CASSQGGDRDRGYTF
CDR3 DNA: TGCGCCAGCAGCCAAGGTGGAGACAGGGATCGGGGCTACACCTTC

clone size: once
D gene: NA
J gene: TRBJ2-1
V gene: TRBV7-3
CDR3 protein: CASSPVSVGEQFF
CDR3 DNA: TGTGCCAGCAGCCCCGTTTCGGTGGGTGAGCAGTTCTTC

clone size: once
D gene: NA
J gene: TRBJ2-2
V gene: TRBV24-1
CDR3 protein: CATSDLGGYELFF
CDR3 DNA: TGTGCCACCAGTGATTTGGGCGGTTATGAGCTGTTTTTT

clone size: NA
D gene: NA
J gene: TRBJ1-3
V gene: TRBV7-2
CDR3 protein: CASSVGHYSGNTIYF
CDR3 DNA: TGTGCCAGCAGCGTGGGACATTACTCTGGAAACACCATATATTTT

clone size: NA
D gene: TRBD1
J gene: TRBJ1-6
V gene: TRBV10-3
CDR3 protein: CAISDTGGLNSPLHF
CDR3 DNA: TGTGCCATCAGTGACACAGGGGGGCTGAATTCACCCCTCCACTTT

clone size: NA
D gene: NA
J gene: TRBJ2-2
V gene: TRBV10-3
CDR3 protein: CAISERPGDGNTGELFF
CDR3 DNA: TGTGCCATCAGTGAGAGGCCCGGGGACGGTAACACCGGGGAGCTGTTTTTT

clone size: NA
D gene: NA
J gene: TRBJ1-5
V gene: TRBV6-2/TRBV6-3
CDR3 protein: CASSPRQTWSNQPQHF
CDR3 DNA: TGTGCCAGCAGCCCAAGACAGACATGGAGCAATCAGCCCCAGCATTTT

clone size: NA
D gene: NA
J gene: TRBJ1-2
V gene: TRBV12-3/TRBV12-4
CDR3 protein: CASSWAVNYGYTF
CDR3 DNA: TGTGCCAGCAGTTGGGCAGTTAACTATGGCTACACCTTC

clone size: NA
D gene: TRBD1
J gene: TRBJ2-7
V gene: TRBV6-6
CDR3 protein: CASSPNAGFWGQLYYEQYF
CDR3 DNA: TGTGCCAGCAGTCCCAACGCGGGTTTTTGGGGACAGCTATACTACGAGCAGTACTTC

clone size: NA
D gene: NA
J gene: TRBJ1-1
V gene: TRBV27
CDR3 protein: CASSLGGLTEAFF
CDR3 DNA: TGTGCCAGCAGTTTAGGGGGCCTCACTGAAGCTTTCTTT

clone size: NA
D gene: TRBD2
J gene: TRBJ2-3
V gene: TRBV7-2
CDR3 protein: CASSTRGWTGGVDTQYF
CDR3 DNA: TGTGCCAGCAGCACTAGAGGGTGGACGGGAGGCGTAGATACGCAGTATTTT

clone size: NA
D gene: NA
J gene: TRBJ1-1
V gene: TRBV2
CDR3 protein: CASSSLHLNTEAFF
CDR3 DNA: TGTGCCAGCAGTAGCTTACATCTGAACACTGAAGCTTTCTTT

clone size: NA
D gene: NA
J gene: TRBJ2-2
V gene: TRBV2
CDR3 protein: CASSIQKGPGELFF
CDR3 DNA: TGTGCCAGCAGTATACAGAAGGGTCCGGGGGAGCTGTTTTTT

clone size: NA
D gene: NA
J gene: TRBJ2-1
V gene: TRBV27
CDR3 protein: CASSPFSGNEQFF
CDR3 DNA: TGTGCCAGCAGCCCATTCAGCGGAAATGAGCAGTTCTTC

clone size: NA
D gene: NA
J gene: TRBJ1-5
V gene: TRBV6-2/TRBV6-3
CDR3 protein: CASSRPARGNQPQHF
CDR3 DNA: TGTGCCAGCAGTCGACCGGCCAGGGGAAATCAGCCCCAGCATTTT

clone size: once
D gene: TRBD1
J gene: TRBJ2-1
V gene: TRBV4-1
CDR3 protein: CASSSRDREQFF
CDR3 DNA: TGCGCCAGCAGCAGCCGGGACAGGGAGCAGTTCTTC

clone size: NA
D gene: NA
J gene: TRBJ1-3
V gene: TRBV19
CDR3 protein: CASRQGYTIYF
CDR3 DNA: TGTGCCAGTCGCCAGGGATACACCATATATTTT

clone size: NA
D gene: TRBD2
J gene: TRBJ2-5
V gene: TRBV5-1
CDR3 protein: CASSKPGGGETQYF
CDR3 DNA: TGCGCCAGCAGCAAACCGGGAGGAGGGGAGACCCAGTACTTC

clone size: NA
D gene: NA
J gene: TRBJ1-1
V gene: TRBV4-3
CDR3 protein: CASSQDGANTEAFF
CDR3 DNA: TGCGCCAGCAGCCAAGACGGCGCGAACACTGAAGCTTTCTTT

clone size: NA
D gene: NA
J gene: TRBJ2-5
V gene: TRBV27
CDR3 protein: CASSPGDFLETQYF
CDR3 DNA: TGTGCCAGCAGTCCCGGGGACTTCCTGGAGACCCAGTACTTC

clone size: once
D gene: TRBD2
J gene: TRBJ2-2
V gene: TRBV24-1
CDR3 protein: CATSDRIAGVPGELFF
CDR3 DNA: TGTGCCACCAGTGATCGGATAGCGGGAGTGCCCGGGGAGCTGTTTTTT

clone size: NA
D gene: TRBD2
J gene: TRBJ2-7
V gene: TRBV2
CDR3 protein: CASRELAGGYYEQYF
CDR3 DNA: TGTGCCAGCAGGGAACTAGCGGGGGGTTACTACGAGCAGTACTTC